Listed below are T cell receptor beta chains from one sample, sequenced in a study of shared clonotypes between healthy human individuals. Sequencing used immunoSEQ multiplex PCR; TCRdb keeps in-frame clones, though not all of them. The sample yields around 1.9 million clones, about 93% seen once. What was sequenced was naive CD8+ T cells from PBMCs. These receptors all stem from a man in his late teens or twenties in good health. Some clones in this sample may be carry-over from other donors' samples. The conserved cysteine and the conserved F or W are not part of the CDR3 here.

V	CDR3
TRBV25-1	ASSEPLQGEQY
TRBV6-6	ASSLIAVTDTQY
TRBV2	ASSGALLYEQY
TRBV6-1	ASGGPVYSNQPQH
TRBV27	ASSFSWGENTGELF
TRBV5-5	ASSSPGLSYEQY
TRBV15	ATSGRTDTQY
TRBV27	ASSFGAPIMNTEAF
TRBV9	ASSRTGANVLT
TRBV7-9	ASRDRGSRVNTEAF
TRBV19	ASSIRDSSYEQY
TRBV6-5	ASRPGTAKNIQY
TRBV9	ASSAPGTLYNEQF
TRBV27	ASTRTGAQETQY
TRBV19	ASSIRGVYEQY
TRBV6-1	ASSDIGTGDFGEQY
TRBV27	ASSLILAGGQETQY
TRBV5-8	ASSLGFRGQPQH
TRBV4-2	ASSPAGRSSYNEQF
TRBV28	ATSLGQLVMNTEAF
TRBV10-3	AISDSAGAYNEQF
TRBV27	ASSPSHSYNEQF
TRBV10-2	ASSEGGPSAYEQY
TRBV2	ATDEGPYNEQF
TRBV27	ASRSYERATIGGELF
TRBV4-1	ASSQHDRGEQY
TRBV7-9	ASSLASQTEAF
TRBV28	ASSFSPNSYNEQF
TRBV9	ASSWTGNTEAF
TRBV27	ASSPWGLAGAQDTQY
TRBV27	ASSLGTSDNEQF
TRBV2	ASSNPHNFTDTQY
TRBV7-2	ASSLWTSGSYEQY
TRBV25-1	ASSQGRTDTQY
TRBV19	ASSIGSGYT
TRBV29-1	SAQGGTNTEAF
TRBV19	ASNTRNSYNEQF
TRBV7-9	ASPAEGDDGYT
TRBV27	ASSTAGPQLNEQF
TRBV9	ASCRGGTSYNEQF
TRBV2	ASSERWGLAGGIDGELF
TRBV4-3	ASSQDFAPDGYT
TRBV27	ASSGGSTQY
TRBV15	ATSSLRLAGGPGNEQF
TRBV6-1	ASSELGLGPYEQY
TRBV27	ASSLVFSSGAGEQY
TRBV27	ASSASPALHYEQY
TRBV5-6	ASSSDRLAAGANVLT
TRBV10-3	AIRGQGAMAGELF
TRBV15	ATSLAGNEQF
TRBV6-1	ASSIKRGSYEQY
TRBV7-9	ASGAGNYEQY
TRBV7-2	ASSLMGGQETQY
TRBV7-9	ASSSQGAGGYT
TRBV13	ASSYSTETNTGELF